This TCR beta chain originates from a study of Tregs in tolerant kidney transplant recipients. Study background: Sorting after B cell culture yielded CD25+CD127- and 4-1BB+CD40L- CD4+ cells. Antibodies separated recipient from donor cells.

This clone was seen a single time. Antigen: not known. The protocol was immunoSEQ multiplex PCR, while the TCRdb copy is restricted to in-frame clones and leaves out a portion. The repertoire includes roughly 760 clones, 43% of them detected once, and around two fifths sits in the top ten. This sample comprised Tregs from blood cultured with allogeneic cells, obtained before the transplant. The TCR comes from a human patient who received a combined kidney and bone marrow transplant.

CDR3 loop: CASNLRGGMNTEAFF. The CDR3 DNA is TGTGCCAGCAACCTACGGGGGGGGATGAACACTGAAGCTTTCTTT. The chain combines TRBV14 with TRBJ1-1, with TRBD1 as a possible D gene (5 bases). V lost 7 bases to trimming and J lost 0 bases, with 15 bases between them. CDR3 length: 15 amino acids. In germline, CDR1 is SGHDN, CDR2 FVKESK.